One sample yielded the 18 T cell receptor beta chains listed below, sequenced in a study of T-cell reconstitution after alpha-beta-depleted transplantation in children (dated by TCRdb to 2016 to 2017). The library was built by means of PCR. The sample was run on an Illumina HiSeq 2500. TCR library preparation used molecular barcoding, with unique molecular identifiers applied to normalize quantification of the TCRbeta repertoire. The raw public data were reprocessed by TCRdb itself: fastp quality trimming at Q25, MiXCR clonotype calling, in-frame beta chains only. Rows with one shared CDR3 protein collapse into an entry with the most common genes and DNA. The table for this sample lists almost 500,000 distinct CDR3 sequences; approximately 10% of them were counted only once. The ten largest clones take up around 2.2% of the sample. The treatment or condition label, read with the paper, signifies: allogeneic hematopoietic cell transplantation with graft depleted of TCRalphabeta T cells and CD19 B cells.

The input for sequencing was PBMCs, taken before TCRalphabeta/CD19-depleted stem cell transplant. The receptors here all came from a child aged 2 to 10 with inherited bone marrow failure, due to receive a stem cell transplant.

This clonotype has a count of ten or more. V gene TRBV7-2 combines with J gene TRBJ1-1; D not certain. This CDR3 has 13 residues. V lost 3 bases, J lost 7 bases, and 12 bases lay in between. Germline V gene data show CDR1 as SGHTA and CDR2 as FQGNSA. The CDR3, as DNA: TGTGCCAGCAGCTTTATGGGAGGAGGTGAAGCTTTCTTT. This translates into CASSFMGGGEAFF.

This clonotype was seen many times. Germline is not matched at one junction end, which may reflect a read error. The rearrangement links TRBV29-1 to TRBJ2-7; 7 bases match TRBD2. Per the germline V gene, CDR1 is SQVTM and CDR2 is ANQGSEA. The CDR3 consists of 9 residues. The CDR3 loop reads CSPSCGSNF. DNA of the CDR3: TGCAGCCCCTCTTGCGGGAGCAATTTC.

This clonotype was picked up a small number of times. This sequence joins TRBV27 and TRBJ2-1; TRBD1 agrees at 8 bases. Germline V gives CDR1 MNHEY, CDR2 SMNVEV (reference sequence). The V and J ends lost 4 bases and 4 bases, in that order; junction bases with no gene match: 6. This CDR3 has 15 amino acids. The CDR3 nucleotides are TGTGCCAGCAGTTCCGTCCGGGACAGGTACAATGAGCAGTTCTTC. Amino acid sequence: CASSSVRDRYNEQFF.

This clonotype was seen ten or more times. This chain uses TRBV7-6 with TRBJ2-1; TRBD2 might be the D (6 bases). The CDR3 length is 14 residues. V dropped 3 bases and J dropped 8 bases, with 14 bases sitting between them. Germline CDR1 and CDR2: SGHVS and FNYEAQ. CDR3 DNA: TGTGCCAGCAGCTTCCTTTCGGGAGCGGATGAGCAGTTCTTC. This translates into CASSFLSGADEQFF.

This clonotype came up many times. The chain combines TRBV29-1 with TRBJ2-2; D possibly corresponds to TRBD2 (6 bases). This CDR3 is 14 amino acids long. Germline values: CDR1 SQVTM, CDR2 ANQGSEA. Trimming took off 3 bases at V and 2 bases at J, with 10 bases between the two ends. The DNA of the CDR3 is TGCAGCGTTGAGCGGGGCTTAAACACCGGGGAGCTGTTTTTT. This sequence encodes CSVERGLNTGELFF.

Turning to this clonotype: A much more abundant neighbour one base away suggests this may be a read error. V is TRBV29-1 and J is TRBJ2-1; possibly TRBD2 for D (6 bases). This CDR3 comprises 14 residues. The germline CDR1 and CDR2 sequences are SQVTM and ANQGSEA. CDR3 residues: CSFEEQRVNNEQFF. In DNA form, the CDR3 reads TGCAGCTTTGAAGAACAGCGGGTTAACAATGAGCAGTTCTTC.

The chain links TRBV20-1 to TRBJ1-1; tentative D call: TRBD1 (6 bases). CDR1 is DFQATT, CDR2 SNEGSKA, per germline (reference sequence). The CDR3 totals 14 residues. V was cut by 4 bases and J by 1 base, with 13 bases left in between. CDR3 region: CSATGRGANTEAFF. In DNA, the CDR3 is TGCAGTGCTACAGGGAGGGGGGCGAACACTGAAGCTTTCTTT.

This clonotype was observed at least ten times. The V call is TRBV4-3, the J call TRBJ2-1, with 7 bases fitting TRBD2. J gave up 0 bases and V 0 bases, and 5 bases lay outside the gene matches. This CDR3 region has 17 residues. Germline lookup yields CDR1 LGHNA and CDR2 YSLEER. DNA of the CDR3: TGCGCCAGCAGCCAAGAAGCCGGGAGGTACTCCTACAATGAGCAGTTCTTC. This codes for CASSQEAGRYSYNEQFF.

About this clonotype: A much more abundant neighbour one base away suggests this may be a read error. The V gene is TRBV2, the J gene TRBJ2-4; tentative D call: TRBD2 (5 bases). Germline V gives CDR1 SNHLY, CDR2 FYNNEI. The CDR3 totals 12 residues. The CDR3 DNA sequence: TGTCCCAGCAGTTCCACCGGGGACATTCAGTACTTC. Its protein is CPSSSTGDIQYF.

This clonotype showed up many times. The chain uses TRBV7-9 and TRBJ2-3, with 7 bases identical to TRBD1. V gave up 5 bases and J gave up 4 bases; unmatched junction bases: 6. Germline V gives CDR1 SEHNR, CDR2 FQNEAQ (reference sequence). This CDR3 has 14 residues. For the CDR3, the DNA is TGTGCCAGCAGCCACGACAGGGCGGCAGATACGCAGTATTTT. As protein: CASSHDRAADTQYF. The full variable domain, rest sourced from reference TRBV7-9 and TRBJ2-3, is DTGVSQNPRHKITKRGQNVTFRCDPISEHNRLYWYRQTLGQGPEFLTYFQNEAQLEKSRLLSDRFSAERPKGSFSTLEIQRTEQGDSAMYLCASSHDRAADTQYFGPGTRLTVL.

The sample holds many counts of this clonotype. This chain links TRBV6-1 with TRBJ2-2; 10 bases agree with TRBD2. The germline V gene has CDR1 MNHNS and CDR2 SASEGT. The junction had 5 bases not matched to a gene; V was cut back by 4 bases and J by 6 bases. This CDR3 has 15 amino acids. The CDR3 reads CASSGPAGGPGELFF. As DNA, the CDR3 is TGTGCCAGCAGTGGCCCAGCGGGAGGGCCCGGGGAGCTGTTTTTT.

This clonotype occurred many times. The chain is built from TRBV9 and TRBJ1-4; D remains unclear. This CDR3 has 14 amino acids. Trimming removed 5 bases at V and 0 bases at J, with 8 bases between. Germline assignment: CDR1 SGDLS and CDR2 YYNGEE. The CDR3 sequence is CASSYTATNEKLFF. CDR3 nucleotide sequence: TGTGCCAGCAGTTACACCGCAACTAATGAAAAACTGTTTTTT.

This clonotype has a single count. The V call is TRBV6-2 or TRBV6-3, the J call TRBJ1-1, with 7 bases aligning to TRBD1. V was pared by 2 bases and J by 5 bases, with 8 bases of the junction left unmatched. The CDR3 length is 15 residues. Germline V lookup: CDR1 MNHEY, CDR2 SVGEGT. As DNA, the CDR3 is TGTGCCAGCAGTTACGGTCCAGGGGGAGGGACTGAAGCTTTCTTT. Translated: CASSYGPGGGTEAFF.

Note on this clonotype: The CDR3 does not end in the conserved phenylalanine or tryptophan, so this is likely a read error. The chain has TRBV18 and TRBJ2-7; D assignment may be TRBD1 or TRBD2 (7 bases each). Germline V gene sequence: CDR1 KGHSH, CDR2 LQKENI. The V gene lost 0 bases and the J gene lost 3 bases, with 9 bases spanning the gap. The CDR3 sequence is 14 residues long. CDR3 protein: CASSPPRGGYEQYL. DNA for the CDR3: TGTGCCAGCTCACCACCCAGGGGGGGCTACGAGCAGTACCTC.

This clonotype was recorded many times. The V gene is TRBV5-1, the J gene TRBJ2-3; 13 nucleotides align to TRBD2. There are 16 residues in the CDR3. V was clipped by 3 bases and J by 2 bases; unmatched bases: 3. Germline assignment: CDR1 SGHRS and CDR2 YFSETQ. This chain's CDR3 is CASSSGLAGDTDTQYF. The CDR3 nucleotides read TGCGCCAGCAGCTCTGGACTAGCGGGAGACACAGATACGCAGTATTTT.

This clonotype was seen ten or more times. The chain uses TRBV25-1 and TRBJ1-1, with TRBD1 matching 7 bases. The ends lost 8 bases at V and 4 bases at J; junction bases unmatched: 7. This CDR3 has 13 amino acids. Germline V gene lookup returns CDR1 MGHDK and CDR2 SYGVNS. CDR3 protein: CASGRQGGTEAFF. DNA of the CDR3: TGTGCCAGCGGACGACAGGGTGGCACTGAAGCTTTCTTT. Based on the CDR3 plus reference TRBV25-1 and TRBJ1-1, the full variable domain is EADIYQTPRYLVIGTGKKITLECSQTMGHDKMYWYQQDPGMELHLIHYSYGVNSTEKGDLSSESTVSRIRTEHFPLTLESARPSHTSQYLCASGRQGGTEAFFGQGTRLTVV.

Note on this clonotype: An end of the junction does not agree with germline; a read error may underlie this. The chain joins TRBV12-3 or TRBV12-4 to TRBJ1-1, with 7 nucleotides matching TRBD1. The CDR3 is 18 residues long. The CDR3 loop reads CTSSSPRTGFSPLTEAFF. The CDR3 DNA reads TGTACCAGCAGTTCTCCCCGGACAGGCTTTTCCCCCCTCACTGAAGCTTTCTTT.

This clonotype was counted at least ten times. The V call is TRBV29-1, the J call TRBJ2-1; 10 nucleotides agree with TRBD2. The CDR3 loop spans 13 amino acids. With 4 bases clipped from V and 4 bases from J, the junction kept 1 base outside the gene matches. Germline CDR1 SQVTM, CDR2 ANQGSEA. DNA of the CDR3: TGCAGCGTTGGGACTAGCGGTTACAATGAGCAGTTCTTC. Its translation is CSVGTSGYNEQFF.